A single TCR beta chain is shown here with its context. The sample is drawn from a study of shared clonotypes between healthy human individuals. Trimming cost V 1 base and J 4 bases, with 12 bases left between them. CDR1 MNHEY and CDR2 SMNVEV come from the germline V gene (reference sequence). The CDR3 totals 15 residues. Only in-frame clones appear in the TCRdb table, and some are missing; sequencing was by immunoSEQ multiplex PCR. The data contain over a million clones, about four fifths of them seen just once; the ten biggest clones take up more than 0.55%. The TCR was taken from a man aged 18 to 30 in good health. Some clones in this sample may be carry-over from other donors' samples. The sample taken for sequencing was memory CD4+ T cells from PBMCs. The subset denotes: CD45RA-negative fraction. This chain joins TRBV27 and TRBJ2-3, with D perhaps TRBD1 or TRBD2 (5 bases each). The CDR3 coding sequence is TGTGCCAGCAGTTTATGGGGCCAGGGACCAGATACGCAGTATTTT. Translating gives CASSLWGQGPDTQYF.